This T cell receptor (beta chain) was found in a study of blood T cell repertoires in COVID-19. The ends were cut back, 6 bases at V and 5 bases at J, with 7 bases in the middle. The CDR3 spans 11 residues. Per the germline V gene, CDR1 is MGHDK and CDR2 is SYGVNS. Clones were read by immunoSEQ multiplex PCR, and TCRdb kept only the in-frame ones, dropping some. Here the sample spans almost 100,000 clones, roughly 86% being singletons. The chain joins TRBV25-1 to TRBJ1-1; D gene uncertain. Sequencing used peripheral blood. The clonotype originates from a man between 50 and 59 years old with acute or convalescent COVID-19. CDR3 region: CASSQWTEAFF. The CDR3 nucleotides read TGTGCCAGCAGCCAGTGGACTGAAGCTTTCTTT.